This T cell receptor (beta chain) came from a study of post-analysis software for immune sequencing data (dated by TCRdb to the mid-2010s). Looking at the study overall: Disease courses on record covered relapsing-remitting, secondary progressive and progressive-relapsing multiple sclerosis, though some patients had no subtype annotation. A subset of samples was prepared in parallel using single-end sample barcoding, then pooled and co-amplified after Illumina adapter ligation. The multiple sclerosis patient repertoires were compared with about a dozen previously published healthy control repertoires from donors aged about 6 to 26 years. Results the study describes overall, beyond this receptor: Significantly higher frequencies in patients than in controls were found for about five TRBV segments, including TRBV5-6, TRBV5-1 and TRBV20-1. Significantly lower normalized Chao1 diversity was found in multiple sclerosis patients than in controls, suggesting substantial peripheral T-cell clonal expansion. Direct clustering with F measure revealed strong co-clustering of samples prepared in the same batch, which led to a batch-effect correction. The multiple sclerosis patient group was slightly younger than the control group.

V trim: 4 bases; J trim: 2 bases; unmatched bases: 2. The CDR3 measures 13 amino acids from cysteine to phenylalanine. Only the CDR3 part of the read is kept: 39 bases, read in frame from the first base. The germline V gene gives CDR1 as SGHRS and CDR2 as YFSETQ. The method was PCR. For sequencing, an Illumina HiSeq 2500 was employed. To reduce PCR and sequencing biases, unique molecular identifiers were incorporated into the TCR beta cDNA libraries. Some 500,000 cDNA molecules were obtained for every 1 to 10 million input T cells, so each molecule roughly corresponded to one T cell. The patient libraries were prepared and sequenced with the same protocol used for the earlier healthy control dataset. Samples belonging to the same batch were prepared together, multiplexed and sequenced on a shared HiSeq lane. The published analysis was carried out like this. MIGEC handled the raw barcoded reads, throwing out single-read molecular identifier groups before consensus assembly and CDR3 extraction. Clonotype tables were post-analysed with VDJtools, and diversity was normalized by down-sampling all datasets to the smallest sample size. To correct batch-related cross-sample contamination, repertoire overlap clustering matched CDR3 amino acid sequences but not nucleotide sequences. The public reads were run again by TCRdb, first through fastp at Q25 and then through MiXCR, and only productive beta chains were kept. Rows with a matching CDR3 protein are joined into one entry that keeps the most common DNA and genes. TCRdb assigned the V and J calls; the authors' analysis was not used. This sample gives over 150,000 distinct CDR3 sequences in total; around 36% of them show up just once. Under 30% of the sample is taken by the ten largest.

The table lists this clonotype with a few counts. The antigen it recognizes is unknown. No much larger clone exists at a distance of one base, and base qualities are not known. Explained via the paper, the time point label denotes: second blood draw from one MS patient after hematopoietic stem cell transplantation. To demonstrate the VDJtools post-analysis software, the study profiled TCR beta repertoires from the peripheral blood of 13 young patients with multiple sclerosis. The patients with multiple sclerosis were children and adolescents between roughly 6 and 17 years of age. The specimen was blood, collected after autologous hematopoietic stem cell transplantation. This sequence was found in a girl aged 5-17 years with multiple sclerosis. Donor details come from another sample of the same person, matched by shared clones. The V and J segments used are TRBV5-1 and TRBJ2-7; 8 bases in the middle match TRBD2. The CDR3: CASSEGLAYEQYF. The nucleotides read TGCGCCAGCAGCGAGGGACTAGCCTACGAGCAGTACTTC.